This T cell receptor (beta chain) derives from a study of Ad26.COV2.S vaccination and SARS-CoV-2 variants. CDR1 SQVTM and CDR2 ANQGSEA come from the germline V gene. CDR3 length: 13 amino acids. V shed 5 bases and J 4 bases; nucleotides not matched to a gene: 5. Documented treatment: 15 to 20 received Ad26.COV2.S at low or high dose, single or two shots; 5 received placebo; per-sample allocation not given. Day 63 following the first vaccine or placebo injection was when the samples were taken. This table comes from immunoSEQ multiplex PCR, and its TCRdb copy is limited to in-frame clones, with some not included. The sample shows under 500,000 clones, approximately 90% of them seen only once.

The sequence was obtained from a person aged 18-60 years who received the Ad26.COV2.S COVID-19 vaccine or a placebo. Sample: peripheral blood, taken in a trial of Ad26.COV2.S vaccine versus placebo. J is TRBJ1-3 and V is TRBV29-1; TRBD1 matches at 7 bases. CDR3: CSVQDRPGNTIYF. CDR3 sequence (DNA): TGCAGCGTTCAGGACAGGCCGGGAAACACCATATATTTT.